This TCR beta chain was obtained from a study of T cells in Graves' hyperthyroidism and ophthalmopathy. As for the study in general: Peripheral blood collection took place at initial diagnosis, before any treatment.

Regions amplified from RNA transcripts were the TCR beta CDR3 regions. Carried out on the TCR CDR3, a first-round RT-PCR used the HTBI primer set. MiXCR, applied by TCRdb to the multiplex PCR reads, yields one record per CDR3 protein. Of 400,000 to 500,000 distinct CDR3 sequences listed, approximately 14% are singletons. The CDR3 consists of 16 residues. The V end was cut by 3 bases, the J end by 0 bases, with 15 bases between. CDR1 is DFQATT and CDR2 is SNEGSKA in the germline V gene (reference sequence). Only a few counts were recorded for this clonotype. Sample: blood. The chain links TRBV20-1 to TRBJ1-5; no clear D gene. The TCR was taken from a woman younger than 30 with Graves' hyperthyroidism. The CDR3 is CSARPDGVGSNQPQHF. CDR3 nucleotides: TGCAGTGCTAGGCCCGACGGTGTCGGTAGCAATCAGCCCCAGCATTTT.